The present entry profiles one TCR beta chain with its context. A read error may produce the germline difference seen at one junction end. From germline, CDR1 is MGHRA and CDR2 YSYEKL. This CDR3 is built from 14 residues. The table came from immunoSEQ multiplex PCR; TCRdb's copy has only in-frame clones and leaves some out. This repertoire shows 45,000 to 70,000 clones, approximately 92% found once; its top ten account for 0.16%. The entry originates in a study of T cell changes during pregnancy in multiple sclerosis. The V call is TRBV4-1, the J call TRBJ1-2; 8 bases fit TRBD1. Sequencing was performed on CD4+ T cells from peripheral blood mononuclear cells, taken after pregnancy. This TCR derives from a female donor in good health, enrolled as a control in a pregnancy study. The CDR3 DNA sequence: TGCGCCAGCAGCCAGGAGGACAGGGACTATGGCCACACCTTC. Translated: CASSQEDRDYGHTF.